A single sample is the source of the 26 T cell receptor beta chains below, sequenced in a study of CD8 T cells in ankylosing spondylitis. Study results and caveats: Ankylosing spondylitis blood appeared to carry a characteristic TCR beta motif of seven to nine highly homologous variants.

TCRdb analysed the 5' RACE reads with MiXCR anew, one entry per CDR3 protein. The table lists over 600,000 distinct CDR3 sequences, around 19% of them singletons, with 15% to 20% in the top ten. Antigens of these TCRs are unknown. The sequencing input was blood, either unsorted or a sorted T cell fraction (not recorded which). The receptors stem from a male donor with ankylosing spondylitis.

This clonotype has just a few counts. This chain joins TRBV3-1 and TRBJ1-1; 8 nucleotides line up with TRBD1. Germline CDR1 LGHDT, CDR2 YNNKEL (reference sequence). Trimming took 3 bases from V and 10 from J; bases not matched to a gene: 7. The CDR3 has 13 residues. The DNA of the CDR3 is TGTGCCAGCAGCCAGGACAGGGCAGGGGGAGCTTTCTTT. This sequence encodes CASSQDRAGGAFF.

This clonotype showed up just a few times. The chain employs TRBV29-1 and TRBJ2-7; 7 positions agree with TRBD1. V lost 6 bases and J lost 3; bases outside the gene matches: 8. The germline CDR1 and CDR2 sequences are SQVTM and ANQGSEA. The CDR3 sequence is 13 residues long. CDR3 in DNA: TGCAGCGTAGCGACAGGGAGATACTACGAGCAGTACTTC. It translates to CSVATGRYYEQYF.

A few counts support this clonotype. The V and J genes are TRBV7-9 and TRBJ2-2; 8 bases line up with TRBD1. With V trimmed by 5 bases and J by 0 bases, 2 bases remained unmatched. CDR1 is SEHNR, CDR2 FQNEAQ, per germline (reference sequence). CDR3 length equals 15 residues. CDR3 nucleotides: TGTGCCAGCAGCCCGGGACAGGCGAACACCGGGGAGCTGTTTTTT. Protein product: CASSPGQANTGELFF.

This clonotype was seen at least ten times. CDR3 nucleotide sequence: TGTGCCAGCAGCTTAGGAGGGGGCGAGCAGTACTTC. As protein: CASSLGGGEQYF. The genes are TRBV7-9 and TRBJ2-7; perhaps TRBD1 as D (6 bases). V lost 1 base and J 6 bases, leaving 7 bases between the germline ends. CDR3 size: 12 residues. Germline V lookup: CDR1 SEHNR, CDR2 FQNEAQ (reference sequence).

This clonotype has just a few counts. The rearrangement uses TRBV15 and TRBJ2-2; D call uncertain. V was pared by 3 bases and J by 8 bases, with 10 bases between. Per germline, CDR1 LNHNV and CDR2 YYDKDF (reference sequence). The CDR3 contains 13 residues. The CDR3 DNA reads TGTGCCACCAGCAGCTCCCGAGAGGGGGAGCTGTTTTTT. It yields the protein CATSSSREGELFF.

This clonotype was seen at least ten times. The junction differs from germline at one of its ends, possibly a read error. The chain links TRBV9 to TRBJ1-1; D gene uncertain. Per the germline V gene, CDR1 is SGDLS and CDR2 is YYNGEE. This CDR3 comprises 13 residues. The CDR3 spells CASSATTNTEAFF. The CDR3 coding sequence is TGCGCCAGCAGCGCCACAACGAACACTGAAGCTTTCTTT.

This clonotype has more than one count but fewer than ten. V usage is TRBV28 and J usage is TRBJ2-1; D is possibly TRBD1 or TRBD2 (6 bases each). The CDR3 totals 14 residues. CDR1 is MDHEN and CDR2 is SYDVKM in the germline V gene. V shed 6 bases and J shed 7 bases, with 16 bases lying between them. The CDR3 DNA follows: TGTGCCAGCAGAGGGGGGACCCTTCGAAATGAGCAGTTCTTC. Protein product: CASRGGTLRNEQFF.

A few counts support this clonotype. CDR3 DNA: TGCAGCGTTTGGGACAGCATGAACACTGAAGCTTTCTTT. Its protein product is CSVWDSMNTEAFF. This chain links TRBV29-1 with TRBJ1-1, with 7 bases fitting TRBD1. Per germline, CDR1 SQVTM and CDR2 ANQGSEA. This CDR3 is 13 amino acids long. V gave up 5 bases and J gave up 0 bases; unmatched junction bases: 3.

The chain uses TRBV5-5 and TRBJ2-5; TRBD1 matches at 8 bases. With 4 bases clipped from V and 5 bases from J, the junction kept 10 bases outside the gene matches. From germline, CDR1 is SGHKS and CDR2 YYEKEE (reference sequence). The CDR3 runs 15 residues. The CDR3 DNA reads TGTGCCAGCAGCCCAGGACAGGGAAGTTGGGAGACCCAGTACTTC. Translated, it gives CASSPGQGSWETQYF.

A few counts support this clonotype. V usage is TRBV7-9 and J usage is TRBJ2-1, with 7 positions matching TRBD1. After removal of 8 bases from V and 1 base from J, the junction contained 8 bases not matched to a gene. Germline assignment: CDR1 SEHNR and CDR2 FQNEAQ (reference sequence). This CDR3 region has 15 residues. CDR3 protein: CASLGAGGSYNEQFF. CDR3 nucleotides: TGTGCCAGCCTCGGGGCAGGGGGATCCTACAATGAGCAGTTCTTC.

V and J are TRBV4-1 and TRBJ1-5; D is uncertain. The CDR3 covers 15 residues. The V end was cut by 4 bases, the J end by 6 bases, with 16 bases between. The germline V gene encodes CDR1 MGHRA and CDR2 YSYEKL. DNA for the CDR3: TGCGCCAGCAGCCCGAACCGGGCCTCGGGTCAGCCCCAGCATTTT. It translates to CASSPNRASGQPQHF.

This chain joins TRBV5-1 and TRBJ2-3, with TRBD2 identical over 10 bases. Germline V gene lookup returns CDR1 SGHRS and CDR2 YFSETQ. The ends lost 6 bases at V and 0 bases at J; junction bases unmatched: 4. The CDR3 sequence is 15 residues long. CDR3 in amino acids: CASNLAGGSTDTQYF. CDR3 nucleotide sequence: TGCGCCAGCAATTTAGCGGGGGGAAGCACAGATACGCAGTATTTT.

This clonotype has only a few counts. The CDR3 nucleotides are TGTGCCAGCAGCGATACAGCTATGAACACTGAAGCTTTCTTT. Translated, it gives CASSDTAMNTEAFF. The chain employs TRBV6-1 and TRBJ1-1, with D unclear. The CDR3 length is 14 residues. V was cut by 6 bases and J by 0 bases, with 11 bases left in between. CDR1 MNHNS and CDR2 SASEGT come from the germline V gene.

This clonotype turned up a few times. The gene calls are TRBV27 and TRBJ1-6; D call uncertain. The CDR3 spans 15 residues. V gave up 6 bases and J gave up 7 bases, with 16 bases separating them. Germline V gives CDR1 MNHEY, CDR2 SMNVEV (reference sequence). As DNA, the CDR3 is TGTGCCAGCAGAGCGGGCAGGTCGCTCAATTCACCCCTCCACTTT. This encodes CASRAGRSLNSPLHF.

The chain is built from TRBV3-1 and TRBJ1-1; D ambiguous. This CDR3 region has 14 residues. Per germline, CDR1 LGHDT and CDR2 YNNKEL (reference sequence). The ends were cut back, 4 bases at V and 1 base at J, with 10 bases in the middle. This CDR3 reads CASSRSAANTEAFF. The CDR3, as DNA: TGTGCCAGCAGCCGATCAGCAGCGAACACTGAAGCTTTCTTT.

This chain connects TRBV5-1 to TRBJ2-2; D is possibly TRBD2 (6 bases). Germline-derived CDR1 and CDR2 are SGHRS and YFSETQ. CDR3 length: 17 amino acids. V was shortened by 2 bases and J by 5 bases, with 19 bases between the two germline ends. CDR3 region: CASSFGRTLGGTGELFF. The CDR3 DNA is TGCGCCAGCAGCTTTGGACGGACCCTTGGGGGGACCGGGGAGCTGTTTTTT.

This chain links TRBV18 with TRBJ2-5; a possible D gene is TRBD1 (6 bases). Trimming left V 3 bases short and J 3 bases short, with 11 bases between. CDR3 length: 14 amino acids. The germline V gene has CDR1 KGHSH and CDR2 LQKENI. CDR3: CASSPVGDKETQYF. The CDR3 DNA follows: TGTGCCAGCTCACCGGTGGGGGACAAAGAGACCCAGTACTTC.

This clonotype came up once. The V gene is TRBV5-5, the J gene TRBJ1-4, with D unclear. CDR3 size: 14 residues. CDR1 SGHKS and CDR2 YYEKEE come from the germline V gene (reference sequence). The germline V and J ends were trimmed by 6 bases and 8 bases, with 17 bases remaining between them. The CDR3 nucleotides are TGTGCCAGCACTCTGGATCCCGGAGGGGAAAAACTGTTTTTT. Its protein is CASTLDPGGEKLFF.

The rearrangement uses TRBV12-3 or TRBV12-4 and TRBJ1-2; a weak D match, TRBD1 (5 bases). The CDR3 length is 13 residues. Trimming cost V 4 bases and J 3 bases, with 9 bases left between them. The CDR3 region has the DNA TGTGCCAGCAGTTCCCGACAGTACTATGGCTACACCTTC. Translation gives CASSSRQYYGYTF.

The chain employs TRBV4-2 and TRBJ1-4; D is uncertain. The CDR3 is made up of 16 amino acids. Trimming took off 5 bases at V and 1 base at J, with 14 bases between the two ends. Germline V gives CDR1 LGHNA, CDR2 YNFKEQ. Here the CDR3 reads CASSLALGETNEKLFF. CDR3 bases: TGTGCCAGCAGCTTAGCCTTAGGAGAAACTAATGAAAAACTGTTTTTT.

This clonotype was seen more than once but under ten times. This sequence joins TRBV5-1 and TRBJ1-1; TRBD1 aligns across 10 bases. Germline CDR1 reads SGHRS; CDR2 reads YFSETQ. The CDR3 is made up of 14 amino acids. V lost 5 bases and J lost 4; bases outside the gene matches: 5. DNA of the CDR3: TGCGCCAGCAGACTAGGGACAGGGGCCACTGAAGCTTTCTTT. It specifies CASRLGTGATEAFF.

The sample holds a few counts of this clonotype. This rearrangement joins TRBV6-1 to TRBJ2-5, with 7 bases aligning to TRBD1. The germline V gene has CDR1 MNHNS and CDR2 SASEGT. V trimming: 6 bases; J trimming: 2 bases; junction bases outside the gene matches: 6. The CDR3 runs to 14 residues. The CDR3 nucleotides are TGTGCCAGCAGAGAGGACAGGATACAAGAGACCCAGTACTTC. It codes for CASREDRIQETQYF.

The CDR3 sequence: CASSLRANVLTF. CDR3 nucleotides: TGTGCCAGCAGTCTCCGGGCCAACGTCCTGACTTTC. The chain couples TRBV12-3 or TRBV12-4 to TRBJ2-6, with no clear D. Trimming left V 5 bases short and J 5 bases short, with 4 bases between. The CDR3 totals 12 residues.

J is TRBJ1-1 and V is TRBV29-1, with TRBD1 as a possible D gene (6 bases). Germline CDR1 reads SQVTM; CDR2 reads ANQGSEA. The ends were cut back, 7 bases at V and 3 bases at J, with 12 bases in the middle. The CDR3 is 12 amino acids. CDR3 coding DNA: TGCAGCGGCGAACGGACAGACACTGAAGCTTTCTTT. Residues: CSGERTDTEAFF.

This clonotype occurred once. The chain couples TRBV10-3 to TRBJ2-3, with D uncertain. Trimming pared 10 bases from V and 3 bases from J, leaving 8 bases between. CDR3 length: 11 amino acids. In germline, CDR1 is ENHRY, CDR2 SYGVKD. CDR3 sequence: CATALTDTQYF. The CDR3 DNA follows: TGTGCCACAGCACTGACAGATACGCAGTATTTT.

The chain links TRBV3-1 to TRBJ1-2, with a weak D call TRBD1 (5 bases). This CDR3 is 16 amino acids long. Between the trimmed V and J ends, which lost 2 bases and 3 bases, there was a span of 16 bases. The germline V gene has CDR1 LGHDT and CDR2 YNNKEL (reference sequence). The CDR3 nucleotides are TGTGCCAGCAGCCAACCACGGGACGGCTCCCACTATGGCTACACCTTC. Translated: CASSQPRDGSHYGYTF.